These 21 T cell receptor beta chains came from one sample sequenced in a study of a mutant IDH1 vaccine in newly diagnosed glioma. Stated time point: baseline, week 1 (first vaccination visit). Treatment given: pre-vaccination baseline after standard-of-care therapy. TCRdb's table, derived via immunoSEQ multiplex PCR, lists solely in-frame clones and lacks some. The data contain tens of thousands of clones, around four fifths of them singletons. The material was PBMCs, obtained from a glioma patient treated with radiotherapy, temozolomide or both. All receptors derive from a woman aged 50 to 60 with glioma.

The chain recombines TRBV18 with TRBJ2-7, with 8 bases that match TRBD1. This CDR3 region has 16 residues. The junction had 13 bases not matched to a gene; V was cut back by 3 bases and J by 6 bases. The germline V gene has CDR1 KGHSH and CDR2 LQKENI. The CDR3 sequence: CASSPLSSGQGGEQYF. In DNA form, the CDR3 reads TGTGCCAGCTCACCCCTATCATCAGGACAGGGCGGCGAGCAGTACTTC.

J is TRBJ1-1 and V is TRBV5-1; TRBD1 matches at 10 bases. Germline trimming cut 4 bases from V and 4 bases from J; bases unmatched to any gene: 4. This CDR3 has 14 residues. Germline assignment: CDR1 SGHRS and CDR2 YFSETQ. CDR3 nucleotide sequence: TGCGCCAGCAGCCCCGGGACAGGGGTCACTGAAGCTTTCTTT. Protein product: CASSPGTGVTEAFF.

V gene TRBV30 combines with J gene TRBJ1-6; D remains ambiguous. Germline V lookup: CDR1 GTSNPN, CDR2 SVGIG (reference sequence). The CDR3 totals 18 residues. Trimming removed 2 bases at V and 5 bases at J, with 22 bases between. CDR3 nucleotide sequence: TGTGCCTGGAGTCGGGAAGGGAGTGTCAAGTGGAATAATTCACCCCTCCACTTT. It translates to CAWSREGSVKWNNSPLHF.

This chain links TRBV19 with TRBJ1-1; D not certain. V dropped 0 bases and J dropped 4 bases, with 9 bases sitting between them. The CDR3 is 14 residues long. Germline CDR1 LNHDA, CDR2 SQIVND (reference sequence). CDR3 sequence reads: CASSIDPGSTEAFF. CDR3 sequence (DNA): TGTGCCAGTAGTATAGACCCCGGGAGCACTGAAGCTTTCTTT.

V and J are TRBV6-5 and TRBJ2-2; D is undetermined. V lost 2 bases to trimming and J lost 1 base, with 5 bases between them. The CDR3 loop spans 14 amino acids. Germline assignment: CDR1 MNHEY and CDR2 SVGAGI. The CDR3 region has the DNA TGTGCCAGCAGTTACGACGGGAACACCGGGGAGCTGTTTTTT. Translated, it gives CASSYDGNTGELFF.

The gene calls are TRBV4-1 and TRBJ2-7, with D possibly TRBD1 on 6 matching bases. Deletions cut 0 bases from V and 3 bases from J, with 12 bases between. The V gene's germline CDR1 is MGHRA and CDR2 YSYEKL. The CDR3 runs 15 residues. CDR3 in amino acids: CASSQDTGTLYEQYF. CDR3 bases: TGCGCCAGCAGCCAAGATACAGGGACGCTCTACGAGCAGTACTTC.

V is TRBV7-6 and J is TRBJ1-1, with D unclear. Germline values: CDR1 SGHVS, CDR2 FNYEAQ. The V end lost 5 bases, the J end lost 5 bases, and 15 bases lay between the germline ends. This CDR3 spans 14 amino acids. The CDR3, as DNA: TGTGCCAGCAGCCCCGCGCCCTCTGGGACTGAAGCTTTCTTT. Translated, it gives CASSPAPSGTEAFF.

The rearrangement joins TRBV10-3 to TRBJ2-5; D may be TRBD2 (6 bases). Germline V CDR1 and CDR2: ENHRY, SYGVKD. Trimming removed 10 bases from V and 5 bases from J, with 17 bases in between. This CDR3 region has 13 residues. The CDR3 reads CATAGEVVETQYF. CDR3 DNA: TGTGCCACCGCTGGGGAGGTCGTGGAGACCCAGTACTTC.

The gene calls are TRBV9 and TRBJ1-1, with TRBD1 as a possible D gene (6 bases). CDR3 length: 12 residues. Germline V CDR1 and CDR2: SGDLS, YYNGEE. V shed 4 bases and J shed 6 bases, with 10 bases lying between them. Here the CDR3 reads CASSKGGAEAFF. The CDR3 bases are TGTGCCAGCAGCAAGGGGGGAGCTGAAGCTTTCTTT.

The rearrangement uses TRBV9 and TRBJ1-2, with D tentatively TRBD1 (6 bases). CDR3 size: 15 residues. Trimming removed 4 bases at V and 4 bases at J, with 17 bases between. CDR1 SGDLS and CDR2 YYNGEE come from the germline V gene. CDR3 loop: CASSQGGGHFYGYTF. CDR3 in DNA: TGTGCCAGCAGCCAAGGGGGAGGGCACTTCTATGGCTACACCTTC.

This chain joins TRBV19 and TRBJ1-1; D is undetermined. The CDR3 length is 14 residues. Trimming cost V 7 bases and J 4 bases, with 16 bases left between them. CDR1 and CDR2 (germline): LNHDA, SQIVND (reference sequence). Here the CDR3 DNA reads TGTGCCAGTACTCTGGGCCCAGGTAGCACTGAAGCTTTCTTT. It yields the protein CASTLGPGSTEAFF. The variable domain in full, completed from reference TRBV19 and TRBJ1-1, reads DGGITQSPKYLFRKEGQNVTLSCEQNLNHDAMYWYRQDPGQGLRLIYYSQIVNDFQKGDIAEGYSVSREKKESFPLTVTSAQKNPTAFYLCASTLGPGSTEAFFGQGTRLTVV.

This sequence joins TRBV7-2 and TRBJ2-5; TRBD1 might be the D (5 bases). With 5 bases removed from V and 8 bases from J, the gap between germline ends came to 12 bases. Per the germline V gene, CDR1 is SGHTA and CDR2 is FQGNSA. The CDR3 is 12 amino acids. CDR3 region: CASSLTQGTQYF. The CDR3 DNA sequence: TGTGCCAGCAGCCTCACCCAGGGAACCCAGTACTTC.

The rearrangement links TRBV6-6 to TRBJ1-5; 7 nucleotides agree with TRBD1. CDR1 is MNHNY and CDR2 is SVGAGI in the germline V gene (reference sequence). Trimming at V came to 5 bases and at J to 6 bases, leaving 4 bases not matched to a gene. The CDR3 extends over 13 amino acids. The CDR3 is CASSDTGVQPQHF. The DNA of the CDR3 is TGTGCCAGCAGTGATACAGGGGTTCAGCCCCAGCATTTT.

This clone has just one count. This chain links TRBV10-3 with TRBJ1-6, with D perhaps matching TRBD1 (5 bases). This CDR3 comprises 14 residues. Germline CDR1 reads ENHRY; CDR2 reads SYGVKD. The germline V and J ends were trimmed by 8 bases and 7 bases, with 15 bases remaining between them. The CDR3 here is CAISGQMANSPLHF. The CDR3 DNA follows: TGTGCCATCTCGGGGCAAATGGCGAATTCACCCCTCCACTTT.

This clone was recorded a few times. The rearrangement uses TRBV2 and TRBJ1-1; D not resolved. The CDR3 runs 11 residues. From germline, CDR1 is SNHLY and CDR2 FYNNEI. Trimming cost V 7 bases and J 3 bases, with 6 bases left between them. CDR3 in amino acids: CASMSDTEAFF. Written as DNA, the CDR3 is TGTGCCAGCATGTCGGACACTGAAGCTTTCTTT. The full variable domain, rest sourced from reference TRBV2 and TRBJ1-1, is EPEVTQTPSHQVTQMGQEVILRCVPISNHLYFYWYRQILGQKVEFLVSFYNNEISEKSEIFDDQFSVERPDGSNFTLKIRSTKLEDSAMYFCASMSDTEAFFGQGTRLTVV.

The chain combines TRBV30 with TRBJ1-2; a possible D gene is TRBD1 (6 bases). The CDR3 spans 12 residues. In germline, CDR1 is GTSNPN, CDR2 SVGIG (reference sequence). V was trimmed by 2 bases and J by 6 bases, leaving 10 bases between them. The CDR3 loop reads CAWSSGTNGYTF. The CDR3 nucleotides are TGTGCCTGGAGTTCGGGGACAAATGGCTACACCTTC.

The rearrangement uses TRBV27 and TRBJ2-7, with 8 bases aligning to TRBD1. V shed 6 bases and J 1 base; nucleotides not matched to a gene: 8. The germline V gene encodes CDR1 MNHEY and CDR2 SMNVEV (reference sequence). The CDR3 consists of 15 residues. For the CDR3, the DNA is TGTGCCAGCAGAGACAGGGGTCCCTTGTCCTACGAGCAGTACTTC. Its protein product is CASRDRGPLSYEQYF.

The chain recombines TRBV6-5 with TRBJ1-2; no clear D gene. The CDR3 sequence is 14 residues long. Germline V gives CDR1 MNHEY, CDR2 SVGAGI. V dropped 6 bases and J dropped 4 bases, with 15 bases sitting between them. CDR3 nucleotides: TGTGCCAGCAGCCCGTTGTCAGGCGGCTATGGCTACACCTTC. It is translated as CASSPLSGGYGYTF.

The V gene is TRBV11-2, the J gene TRBJ2-6; TRBD1 might be the D (5 bases). The V gene's germline CDR1 is SGHAT and CDR2 FQNNGV. Trimming took off 1 base at V and 4 bases at J, with 8 bases between the two ends. The CDR3 is made up of 15 amino acids. CDR3 coding DNA: TGTGCCAGCAGCTTAGGGACATCCGGGGCCAACGTCCTGACTTTC. It translates to CASSLGTSGANVLTF.

This clone came up a few times. J is TRBJ1-1 and V is TRBV9; 7 bases line up with TRBD1. This CDR3 comprises 17 residues. Germline assignment: CDR1 SGDLS and CDR2 YYNGEE. V dropped 2 bases and J dropped 1; count of bases not matched to a gene: 11. The CDR3, as DNA: TGTGCCAGCAGCGTCGATATACCAGGGGGTTCGAACACTGAAGCTTTCTTT. Translating it yields CASSVDIPGGSNTEAFF.

This chain links TRBV18 with TRBJ1-5; D gene unclear. Germline lookup yields CDR1 KGHSH and CDR2 LQKENI. The CDR3 sequence is 14 residues long. The V gene lost 4 bases and the J gene lost 3 bases, with 10 bases spanning the gap. CDR3 coding DNA: TGTGCCAGCTCACTATCAGGATACAATCAGCCCCAGCATTTT. It yields the protein CASSLSGYNQPQHF.